The next 26 T cell receptor beta chains were all read from a single sample in a study of cytomegalovirus exposure and HLA in healthy donors. 13 Jbeta primers and 60 Vbeta primers were used for the PCR. Assay: immunoSEQ multiplex PCR; the TCRdb copy retains only in-frame clones and omits some. The sample holds about 91,000 clones, around nine tenths seen once. Sequenced material: PBMCs. The receptors come from a man aged 25 to 45 in good health and CMV-seropositive.

A remark on this clone: A read error may produce the germline difference seen at one junction end. This chain joins TRBV6-6 and TRBJ2-1; D might be TRBD2 (6 bases). This CDR3 has 12 amino acids. Germline loops: CDR1 MNHNY, CDR2 SVGAGI (reference sequence). Here the CDR3 reads CASSYSTAGSIF. CDR3 nucleotide sequence: TGTGCCAGCAGTTACTCGACAGCGGGCAGTATCTTC.

The chain employs TRBV5-1 and TRBJ2-5; maybe TRBD1 (6 bases). The CDR3 has 22 residues. Germline CDR1 reads SGHRS; CDR2 reads YFSETQ. V lost 0 bases and J lost 5, with 35 bases in between. The CDR3 DNA reads as TGCGCCAGCAGCTTGGCGGTCAAGGGCAGGGGACACCCTCAGCCCGGTGTCGAGACCCAGTACTTC. This translates into CASSLAVKGRGHPQPGVETQYF.

In this sample, this clone turned up a few times. The chain carries TRBV28 and TRBJ1-1; 7 bases line up with TRBD1. This CDR3 comprises 15 residues. From germline, CDR1 is MDHEN and CDR2 SYDVKM. With V trimmed by 6 bases and J by 0 bases, 7 bases remained unmatched. The CDR3 DNA is TGTGCCAGCAGCCCTCCGGGACAGATGAACACTGAAGCTTTCTTT. Translated: CASSPPGQMNTEAFF.

The rearrangement uses TRBV6-1 and TRBJ1-5; no definite D call. Germline CDR1 is MNHNS and CDR2 is SASEGT. Trimming took off 4 bases at V and 3 bases at J, with 7 bases between the two ends. CDR3 length equals 13 residues. This CDR3 reads CASSGRDNQPQHF. Written as DNA, the CDR3 is TGTGCCAGCAGTGGGAGGGACAATCAGCCCCAGCATTTT.

CDR3 sequence reads: CAISGDRRADTQYF. The CDR3 DNA reads as TGTGCCATCAGCGGGGACAGGAGGGCAGATACGCAGTATTTT. V is TRBV10-3 and J is TRBJ2-3, with 8 bases aligning to TRBD1. The CDR3 is 14 residues long. Germline loops: CDR1 ENHRY, CDR2 SYGVKD. J lost 4 bases, V lost 6 bases, and 6 bases had no gene match.

V gene TRBV19 combines with J gene TRBJ2-5; 7 nucleotides agree with TRBD2. The germline CDR1 and CDR2 sequences are LNHDA and SQIVND (reference sequence). The V and J ends lost 0 bases and 2 bases, in that order; junction bases with no gene match: 9. CDR3 length equals 17 residues. The CDR3 DNA is TGTGCCAGTAGTATAGAATGGACTAGGTGGGGTCAAGAGACCCAGTACTTC. Translating it yields CASSIEWTRWGQETQYF.

J is TRBJ2-7 and V is TRBV28; 9 nucleotides match TRBD1. This CDR3 spans 16 amino acids. Unmatched junction bases numbered 11, after V lost 5 bases and J lost 3 bases. Germline values: CDR1 MDHEN, CDR2 SYDVKM. CDR3 loop: CASSTNPGTGRYEQYF. In nucleotides, the CDR3 is TGTGCCAGCAGTACCAACCCCGGGACAGGGCGCTACGAGCAGTACTTC. Combining the CDR3 with reference TRBV28 and TRBJ2-7 gives the whole variable domain DVKVTQSSRYLVKRTGEKVFLECVQDMDHENMFWYRQDPGLGLRLIYFSYDVKMKEKGDIPEGYSVSREKKERFSLILESASTNQTSMYLCASSTNPGTGRYEQYFGPGTRLTVT.

This chain joins TRBV15 and TRBJ2-1; 10 bases fit TRBD2. The V gene end was trimmed by 1 base and the J gene end by 8 bases; junction bases not matched to a gene: 14. Germline lookup yields CDR1 LNHNV and CDR2 YYDKDF (reference sequence). The CDR3 loop spans 18 amino acids. The CDR3 sequence: CATSRGSSGRPSRDEQFF. CDR3 bases: TGTGCCACCAGCAGAGGGTCTAGCGGGAGACCGTCCAGGGATGAGCAGTTCTTC.

V is TRBV27 and J is TRBJ1-1; possibly TRBD1 for D (5 bases). Germline-derived CDR1 and CDR2 are MNHEY and SMNVEV (reference sequence). The CDR3 covers 14 residues. Trimming cost V 5 bases and J 6 bases, with 16 bases left between them. CDR3 in DNA: TGTGCCAGCAGTGTAAGCGGGACGGTCTCTGAAGCTTTCTTT. As protein: CASSVSGTVSEAFF.

V gene TRBV28 combines with J gene TRBJ2-1; 10 bases align to TRBD2. The CDR3 covers 15 residues. V trimming: 5 bases; J trimming: 5 bases; junction bases outside the gene matches: 6. Germline CDR1 reads MDHEN; CDR2 reads SYDVKM. CDR3: CASSKGGLAHNEQFF. The CDR3 DNA reads TGTGCCAGCAGTAAGGGGGGACTAGCGCACAATGAGCAGTTCTTC.

This sequence joins TRBV7-2 and TRBJ1-6; D gene ambiguous. V gave up 6 bases and J gave up 5 bases, with 5 bases separating them. The CDR3 consists of 12 residues. Germline V lookup: CDR1 SGHTA, CDR2 FQGNSA. CDR3 loop: CASSLNNSPLHF. Written as DNA, the CDR3 is TGTGCCAGCAGTCTTAATAATTCACCCCTCCACTTT.

The chain has TRBV2 and TRBJ2-4; D is unclear. Trimming pared 6 bases from V and 0 bases from J, leaving 6 bases between. CDR1 SNHLY and CDR2 FYNNEI come from the germline V gene. The CDR3 length is 13 residues. The CDR3 sequence: CASRRLAKNIQYF. The CDR3 coding sequence is TGTGCCAGCAGGAGACTAGCCAAAAACATTCAGTACTTC.

This clone occurred once. The rearrangement joins TRBV5-1 to TRBJ1-2; D unclear. The CDR3 has 12 residues. With 4 bases removed from V and 8 bases from J, the gap between germline ends came to 12 bases. The V gene's germline CDR1 is SGHRS and CDR2 YFSETQ. The CDR3 is CASSPAGGGYTF. The CDR3, as DNA: TGCGCCAGCAGCCCCGCGGGCGGCGGCTACACCTTC. The whole variable domain, filled in from reference TRBV5-1 and TRBJ1-2, reads KAGVTQTPRYLIKTRGQQVTLSCSPISGHRSVSWYQQTPGQGLQFLFEYFSETQRNKGNFPGRFSGRQFSNSRSEMNVSTLELGDSALYLCASSPAGGGYTFGSGTRLTVV.

This clone has just one count. The genes are TRBV2 and TRBJ2-7; TRBD1 aligns across 11 bases. V lost 4 bases, J lost 4 bases, and 24 bases stayed unmatched. CDR1 SNHLY and CDR2 FYNNEI come from the germline V gene. The CDR3 contains 21 residues. The CDR3 spells CASSGPPGQGAPWSIRYEQYF. The CDR3 nucleotides read TGTGCCAGCAGTGGACCCCCCGGACAGGGGGCCCCGTGGTCAATTAGGTACGAGCAGTACTTC.

The chain has TRBV7-3 and TRBJ1-1; tentatively, D is TRBD1 (6 bases). Per germline, CDR1 SGHTA and CDR2 FQGTGA. With 3 bases removed from V and 4 bases from J, the gap between germline ends came to 12 bases. CDR3 size: 14 residues. CDR3 residues: CASSLDSRFTEAFF. In nucleotides, the CDR3 is TGTGCCAGCAGCTTGGACAGTCGGTTCACTGAAGCTTTCTTT.

This sequence joins TRBV5-1 and TRBJ2-5; TRBD1 is a possible D gene (7 bases). The end of the DNA aligns better with TRBJ2-7, so the J call may be wrong. Germline CDR1 is SGHRS and CDR2 is YFSETQ. The CDR3 has 14 residues. CDR3 nucleotide sequence: TGCGCCAGCAGCTTAGGACAGGAGGGCCACGAGCAGTACTTC. Residues: CASSLGQEGHEQYF.

This clone was observed once. The J gene is TRBJ1-2, the V gene TRBV28; D ambiguous. V lost 7 bases, J lost 2 bases, and 11 bases lay in between. The CDR3 consists of 13 residues. Germline V CDR1 and CDR2: MDHEN, SYDVKM. CDR3: CASTEAVNYGYTF. The DNA for the CDR3 is TGTGCCAGCACTGAGGCCGTAAACTATGGCTACACCTTC.

This chain joins TRBV19 and TRBJ1-1; D may be TRBD1 (6 bases). V was pared by 3 bases and J by 5 bases, with 10 bases between. This CDR3 has 13 residues. Germline values: CDR1 LNHDA, CDR2 SQIVND (reference sequence). CDR3 in amino acids: CASSIGGLTEAFF. In DNA, the CDR3 is TGTGCCAGTAGTATCGGGGGGCTGACTGAAGCTTTCTTT.

For the CDR3, the DNA is TGCAGCGTGAACTTGCGGGAGAGTGGAAGCTACGAGCAGTACTTC. This encodes CSVNLRESGSYEQYF. The chain combines TRBV29-1 with TRBJ2-7; 7 positions match TRBD2. There are 15 residues in the CDR3. The V and J ends lost 6 bases and 3 bases, in that order; junction bases with no gene match: 14. Per germline, CDR1 SQVTM and CDR2 ANQGSEA.

The chain joins TRBV5-1 to TRBJ2-1; possible D gene TRBD2, 5 bases. Germline V lookup: CDR1 SGHRS, CDR2 YFSETQ. The CDR3 runs 16 residues. Trimming left V 0 bases short and J 2 bases short, with 12 bases between. The CDR3 region has the DNA TGCGCCAGCAGCTTGGATGCGGGCCCCACCTACAATGAGCAGTTCTTC. It encodes CASSLDAGPTYNEQFF.

The V call is TRBV7-8, the J call TRBJ2-7; 7 bases map to TRBD2. The V and J ends lost 4 bases and 3 bases, in that order; junction bases with no gene match: 3. This CDR3 spans 13 amino acids. Germline V lookup: CDR1 SGHVS, CDR2 FQNEAQ. In nucleotides, the CDR3 is TGTGCCAGCAGCTACCAGCGGGACTACGAGCAGTACTTC. Translating it yields CASSYQRDYEQYF.

The chain carries TRBV11-3 and TRBJ2-1; D is undetermined. CDR3 length equals 12 residues. V was cut by 5 bases and J by 4 bases, with 6 bases left in between. Germline lookup yields CDR1 SGHNT and CDR2 YENEEA. The CDR3: CASSHQYNEQFF. CDR3 sequence (DNA): TGTGCCAGCAGCCATCAATACAATGAGCAGTTCTTC.

The chain uses TRBV7-8 and TRBJ1-2; D unresolved. CDR1 is SGHVS, CDR2 FQNEAQ, per germline. V gave up 5 bases and J gave up 3 bases, with 16 bases separating them. CDR3 length: 15 amino acids. This CDR3 reads CASSRGGEPDYGYTF. The DNA of the CDR3 is TGTGCCAGCAGCCGGGGTGGGGAACCCGACTATGGCTACACCTTC.

The V gene is TRBV4-1, the J gene TRBJ2-2, with D possibly TRBD2 on 5 matching bases. The germline CDR1 and CDR2 sequences are MGHRA and YSYEKL. The length of the CDR3 is 15 residues. V was shortened by 4 bases and J by 1 base, with 10 bases between the two germline ends. The CDR3: CASSPWEKNTGELFF. The CDR3 region has the DNA TGCGCCAGCAGCCCCTGGGAGAAGAACACCGGGGAGCTGTTTTTT.

This chain joins TRBV10-2 and TRBJ2-7; 7 nucleotides line up with TRBD1. The length of the CDR3 is 15 residues. CDR1 and CDR2 from the germline V gene are WSHSY and SAAADI. V dropped 5 bases and J dropped 2; count of bases not matched to a gene: 9. CDR3 bases: TGCGCCAGCAGTCCCACAGGGGAAGGTGCCTACGAGCAGTACTTC. This codes for CASSPTGEGAYEQYF.

The chain carries TRBV28 and TRBJ2-7; D is unresolved. Germline-derived CDR1 and CDR2 are MDHEN and SYDVKM. Trimming left V 5 bases short and J 2 bases short, with 19 bases between. This CDR3 comprises 16 residues. The CDR3 spells CASSTPPGSATYEQYF. The CDR3 DNA reads TGTGCCAGCAGTACACCGCCGGGTTCGGCGACCTACGAGCAGTACTTC. The entire variable domain, with the rest obtained from reference TRBV28 and TRBJ2-7, is as follows: DVKVTQSSRYLVKRTGEKVFLECVQDMDHENMFWYRQDPGLGLRLIYFSYDVKMKEKGDIPEGYSVSREKKERFSLILESASTNQTSMYLCASSTPPGSATYEQYFGPGTRLTVT.